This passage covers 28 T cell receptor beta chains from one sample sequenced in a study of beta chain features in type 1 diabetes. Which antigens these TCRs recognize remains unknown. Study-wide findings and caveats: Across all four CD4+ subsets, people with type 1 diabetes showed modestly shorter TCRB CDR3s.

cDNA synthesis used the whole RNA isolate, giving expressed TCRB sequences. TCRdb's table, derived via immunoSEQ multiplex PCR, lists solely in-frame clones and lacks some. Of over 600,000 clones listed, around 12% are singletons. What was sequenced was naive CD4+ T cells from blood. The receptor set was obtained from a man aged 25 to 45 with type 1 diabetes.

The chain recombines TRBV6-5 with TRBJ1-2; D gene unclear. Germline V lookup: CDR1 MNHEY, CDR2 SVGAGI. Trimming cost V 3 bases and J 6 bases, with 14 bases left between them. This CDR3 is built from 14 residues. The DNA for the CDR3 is TGTGCCAGCAGTTATGGTCGGAATAGGGATGGCTACACCTTC. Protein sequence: CASSYGRNRDGYTF.

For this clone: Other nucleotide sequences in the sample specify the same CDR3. Here the CDR3 reads CASSMEDTIYF. The DNA for the CDR3 is TGTGCCAGTAGTATGGAAGACACCATATATTTT. This chain joins TRBV19 and TRBJ1-3; no firm D call. CDR3 size: 11 residues. The germline V gene has CDR1 LNHDA and CDR2 SQIVND (reference sequence). Trimming removed 3 bases at V and 8 bases at J, with 5 bases between.

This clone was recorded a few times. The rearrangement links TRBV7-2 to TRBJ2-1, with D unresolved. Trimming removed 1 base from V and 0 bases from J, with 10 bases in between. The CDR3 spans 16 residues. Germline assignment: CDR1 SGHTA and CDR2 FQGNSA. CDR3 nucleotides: TGTGCCAGCAGCTTAGGGGCCACCCACTCCTACAATGAGCAGTTCTTC. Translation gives CASSLGATHSYNEQFF.

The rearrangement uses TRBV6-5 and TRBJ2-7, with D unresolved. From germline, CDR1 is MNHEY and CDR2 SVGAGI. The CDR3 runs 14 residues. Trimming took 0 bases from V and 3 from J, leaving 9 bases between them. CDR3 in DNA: TGTGCCAGCAGTTACTCTGCGTCCAACTACGAGCAGTACTTC. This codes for CASSYSASNYEQYF.

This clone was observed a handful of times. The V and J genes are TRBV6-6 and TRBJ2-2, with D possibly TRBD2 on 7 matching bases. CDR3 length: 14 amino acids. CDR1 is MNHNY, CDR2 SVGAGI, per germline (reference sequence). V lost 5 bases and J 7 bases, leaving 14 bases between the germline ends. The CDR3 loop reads CASSPRGADGELFF. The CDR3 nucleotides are TGTGCCAGCAGTCCCCGGGGGGCGGACGGGGAGCTGTTTTTT.

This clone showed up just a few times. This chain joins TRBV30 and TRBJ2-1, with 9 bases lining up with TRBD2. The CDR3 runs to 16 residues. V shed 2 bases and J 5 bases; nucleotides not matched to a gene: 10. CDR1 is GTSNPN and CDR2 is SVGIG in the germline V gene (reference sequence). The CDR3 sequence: CAWSSIAGAHNNEQFF. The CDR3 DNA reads TGTGCCTGGAGTTCCATAGCGGGGGCGCACAACAATGAGCAGTTCTTC.

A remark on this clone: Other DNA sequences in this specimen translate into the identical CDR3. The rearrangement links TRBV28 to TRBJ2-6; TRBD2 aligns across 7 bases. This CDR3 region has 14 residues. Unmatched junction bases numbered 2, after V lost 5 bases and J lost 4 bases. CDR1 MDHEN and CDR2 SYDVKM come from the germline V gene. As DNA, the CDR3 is TGTGCCAGCAGTCAAGCGGGGGGGGCCAACGTCCTGACTTTC. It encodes CASSQAGGANVLTF. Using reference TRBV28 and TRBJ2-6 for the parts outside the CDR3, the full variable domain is DVKVTQSSRYLVKRTGEKVFLECVQDMDHENMFWYRQDPGLGLRLIYFSYDVKMKEKGDIPEGYSVSREKKERFSLILESASTNQTSMYLCASSQAGGANVLTFGAGSRLTVL.

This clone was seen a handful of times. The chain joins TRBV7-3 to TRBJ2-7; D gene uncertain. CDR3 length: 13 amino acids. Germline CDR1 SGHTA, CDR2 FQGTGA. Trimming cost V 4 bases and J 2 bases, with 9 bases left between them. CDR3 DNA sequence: TGTGCCAGCAGCTCGGACCCTACCTACGAGCAGTACTTC. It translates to CASSSDPTYEQYF.

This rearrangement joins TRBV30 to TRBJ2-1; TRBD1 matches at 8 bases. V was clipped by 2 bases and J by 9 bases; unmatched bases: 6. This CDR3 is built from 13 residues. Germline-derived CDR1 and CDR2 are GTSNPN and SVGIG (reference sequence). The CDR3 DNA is TGTGCCTGGAGTCAAAACAGGGGGAGTGAGCAGTTCTTC. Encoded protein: CAWSQNRGSEQFF.

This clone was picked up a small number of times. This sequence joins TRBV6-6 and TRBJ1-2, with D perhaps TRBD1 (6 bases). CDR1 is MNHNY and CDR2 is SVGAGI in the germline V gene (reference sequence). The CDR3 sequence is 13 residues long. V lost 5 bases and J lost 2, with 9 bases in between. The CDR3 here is CASSTTGNYGYTF. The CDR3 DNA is TGTGCCAGCAGTACTACAGGGAACTATGGCTACACCTTC.

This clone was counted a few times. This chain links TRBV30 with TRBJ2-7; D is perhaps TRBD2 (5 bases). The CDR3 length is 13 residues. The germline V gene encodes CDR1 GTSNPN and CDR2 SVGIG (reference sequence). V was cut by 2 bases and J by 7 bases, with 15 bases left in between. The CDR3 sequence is CAWSKGAGTEQYF. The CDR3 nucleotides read TGTGCCTGGAGTAAGGGAGCTGGTACGGAGCAGTACTTC. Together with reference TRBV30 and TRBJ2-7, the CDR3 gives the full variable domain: SQTIHQWPATLVQPVGSPLSLECTVEGTSNPNLYWYRQAAGRGLQLLFYSVGIGQISSEVPQNLSASRPQDRQFILSSKKLLLSDSGFYLCAWSKGAGTEQYFGPGTRLTVT.

CDR3: CASSIGEGKPQHF. In nucleotides, the CDR3 is TGTGCCAGCAGCATAGGCGAGGGAAAGCCCCAGCATTTT. The J gene is TRBJ1-5, the V gene TRBV5-6; no clear D gene. V was cut by 4 bases and J by 8 bases, with 13 bases left in between. The CDR3 contains 13 residues. Looked up from germline, CDR1 is SGHDT and CDR2 is YYEEEE.

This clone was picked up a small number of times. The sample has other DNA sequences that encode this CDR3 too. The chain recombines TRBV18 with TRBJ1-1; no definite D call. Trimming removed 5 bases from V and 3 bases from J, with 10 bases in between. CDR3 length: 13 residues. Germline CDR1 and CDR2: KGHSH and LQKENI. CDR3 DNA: TGTGCCAGCTCAAGGGCTGGGGACACTGAAGCTTTCTTT. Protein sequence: CASSRAGDTEAFF. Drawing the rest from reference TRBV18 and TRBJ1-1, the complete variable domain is NAGVMQNPRHLVRRRGQEARLRCSPMKGHSHVYWYRQLPEEGLKFMVYLQKENIIDESGMPKERFSAEFPKEGPSILRIQQVVRGDSAAYFCASSRAGDTEAFFGQGTRLTVV.

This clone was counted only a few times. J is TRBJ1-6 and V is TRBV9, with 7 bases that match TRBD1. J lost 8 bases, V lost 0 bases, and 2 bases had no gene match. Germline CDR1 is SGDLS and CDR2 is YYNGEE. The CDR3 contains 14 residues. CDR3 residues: CASSVGQGDSPLHF. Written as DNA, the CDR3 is TGTGCCAGCAGCGTAGGACAGGGTGATTCACCCCTCCACTTT.

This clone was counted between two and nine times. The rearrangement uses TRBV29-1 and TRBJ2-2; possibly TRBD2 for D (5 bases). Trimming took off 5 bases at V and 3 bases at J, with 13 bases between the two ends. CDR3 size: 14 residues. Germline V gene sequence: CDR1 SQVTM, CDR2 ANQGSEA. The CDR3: CSVHGDGDTGELFF. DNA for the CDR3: TGCAGCGTTCACGGGGATGGGGACACCGGGGAGCTGTTTTTT.

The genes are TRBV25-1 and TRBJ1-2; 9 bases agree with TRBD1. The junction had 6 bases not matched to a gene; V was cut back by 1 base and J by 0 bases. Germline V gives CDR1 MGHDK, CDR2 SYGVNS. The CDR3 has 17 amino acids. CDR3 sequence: CASSEFNRGPANYGYTF. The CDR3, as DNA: TGTGCCAGCAGTGAATTCAACAGGGGGCCGGCTAACTATGGCTACACCTTC.

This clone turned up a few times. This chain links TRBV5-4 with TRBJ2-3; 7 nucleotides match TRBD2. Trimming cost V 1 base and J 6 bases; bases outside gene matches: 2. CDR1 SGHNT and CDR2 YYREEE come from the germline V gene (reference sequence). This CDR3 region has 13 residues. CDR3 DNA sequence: TGTGCCAGCAGCTTGATGGGGGGGGATACGCAGTATTTT. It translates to CASSLMGGDTQYF.

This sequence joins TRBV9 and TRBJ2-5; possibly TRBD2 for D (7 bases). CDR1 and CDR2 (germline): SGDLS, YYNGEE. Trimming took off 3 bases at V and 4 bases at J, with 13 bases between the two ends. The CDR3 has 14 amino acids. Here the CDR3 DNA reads TGTGCCAGCAGCGCGGGGGGCCAGGGAGAGACCCAGTACTTC. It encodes CASSAGGQGETQYF.

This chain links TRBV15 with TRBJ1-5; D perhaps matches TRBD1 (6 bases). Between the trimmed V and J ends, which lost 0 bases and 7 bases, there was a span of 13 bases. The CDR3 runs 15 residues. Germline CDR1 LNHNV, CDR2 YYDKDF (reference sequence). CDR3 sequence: CATSRDTGPRQPQHF. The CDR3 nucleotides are TGTGCCACCAGCAGAGATACAGGGCCCCGACAGCCCCAGCATTTT.

CDR3: CAWSVGIASTYIYGYTF. CDR3 in DNA: TGTGCCTGGAGTGTCGGCATAGCCTCAACCTACATCTATGGCTACACCTTC. The chain uses TRBV30 and TRBJ1-2; D call uncertain. This CDR3 has 17 residues. Germline CDR1 GTSNPN, CDR2 SVGIG (reference sequence). V shed 0 bases and J shed 4 bases, with 21 bases lying between them.

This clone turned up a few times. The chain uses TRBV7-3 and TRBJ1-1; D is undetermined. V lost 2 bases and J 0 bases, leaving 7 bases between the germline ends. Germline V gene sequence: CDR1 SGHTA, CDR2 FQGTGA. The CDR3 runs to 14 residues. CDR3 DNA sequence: TGTGCCAGCAGCTTACGGGGATTGAACACTGAAGCTTTCTTT. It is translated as CASSLRGLNTEAFF.

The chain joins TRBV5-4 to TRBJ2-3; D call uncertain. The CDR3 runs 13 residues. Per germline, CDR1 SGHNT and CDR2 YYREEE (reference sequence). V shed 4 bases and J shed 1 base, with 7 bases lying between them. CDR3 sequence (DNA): TGTGCCAGCAGCCGGACGGGCACAGATACGCAGTATTTT. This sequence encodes CASSRTGTDTQYF.

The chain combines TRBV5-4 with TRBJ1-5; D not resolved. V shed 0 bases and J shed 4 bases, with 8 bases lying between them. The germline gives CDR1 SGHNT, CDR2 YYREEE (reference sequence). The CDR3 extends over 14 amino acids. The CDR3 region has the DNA TGTGCCAGCAGCTTGGATCCCACTAATCAGCCCCAGCATTTT. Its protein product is CASSLDPTNQPQHF. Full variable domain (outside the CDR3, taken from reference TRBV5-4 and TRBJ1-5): ETGVTQSPTHLIKTRGQQVTLRCSSQSGHNTVSWYQQALGQGPQFIFQYYREEENGRGNFPPRFSGLQFPNYSSELNVNALELDDSALYLCASSLDPTNQPQHFGDGTRLSIL.

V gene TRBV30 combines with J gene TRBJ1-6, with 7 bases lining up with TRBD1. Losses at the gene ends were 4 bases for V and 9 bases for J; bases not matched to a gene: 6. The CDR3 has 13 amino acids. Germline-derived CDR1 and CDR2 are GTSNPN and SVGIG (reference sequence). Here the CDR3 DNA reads TGTGCCTGGAATCGACAGGGATCTTCACCCCTCCACTTT. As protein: CAWNRQGSSPLHF.

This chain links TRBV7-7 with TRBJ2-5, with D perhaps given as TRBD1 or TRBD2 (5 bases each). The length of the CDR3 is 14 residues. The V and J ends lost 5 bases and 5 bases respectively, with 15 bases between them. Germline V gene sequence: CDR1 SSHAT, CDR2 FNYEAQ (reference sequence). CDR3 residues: CASSPRAEGETQYF. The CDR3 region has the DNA TGTGCCAGCAGCCCCCGGGCCGAGGGGGAGACCCAGTACTTC.

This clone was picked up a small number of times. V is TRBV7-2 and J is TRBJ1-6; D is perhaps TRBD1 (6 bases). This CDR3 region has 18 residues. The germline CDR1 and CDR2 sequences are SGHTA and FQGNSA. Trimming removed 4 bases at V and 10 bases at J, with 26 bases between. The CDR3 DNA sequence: TGTGCCAGCAGCTCCAGAGGTAGCTTTAACGGGGGGCACTCACCCCTCCACTTT. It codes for CASSSRGSFNGGHSPLHF.

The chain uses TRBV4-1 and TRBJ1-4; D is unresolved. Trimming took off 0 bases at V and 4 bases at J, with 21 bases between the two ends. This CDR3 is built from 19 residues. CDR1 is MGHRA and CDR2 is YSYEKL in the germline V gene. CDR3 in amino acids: CASSQDLGMEGWGNEKLFF. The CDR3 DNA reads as TGCGCCAGCAGCCAAGATCTGGGGATGGAGGGATGGGGTAATGAAAAACTGTTTTTT.

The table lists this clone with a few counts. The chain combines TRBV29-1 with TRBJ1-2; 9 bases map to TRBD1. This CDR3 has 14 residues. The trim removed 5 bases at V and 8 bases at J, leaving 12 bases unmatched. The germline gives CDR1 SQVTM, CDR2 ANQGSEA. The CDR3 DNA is TGCAGCGTTAACGAGCGAACAGGGGGCCAGGGCTACACCTTC. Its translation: CSVNERTGGQGYTF.